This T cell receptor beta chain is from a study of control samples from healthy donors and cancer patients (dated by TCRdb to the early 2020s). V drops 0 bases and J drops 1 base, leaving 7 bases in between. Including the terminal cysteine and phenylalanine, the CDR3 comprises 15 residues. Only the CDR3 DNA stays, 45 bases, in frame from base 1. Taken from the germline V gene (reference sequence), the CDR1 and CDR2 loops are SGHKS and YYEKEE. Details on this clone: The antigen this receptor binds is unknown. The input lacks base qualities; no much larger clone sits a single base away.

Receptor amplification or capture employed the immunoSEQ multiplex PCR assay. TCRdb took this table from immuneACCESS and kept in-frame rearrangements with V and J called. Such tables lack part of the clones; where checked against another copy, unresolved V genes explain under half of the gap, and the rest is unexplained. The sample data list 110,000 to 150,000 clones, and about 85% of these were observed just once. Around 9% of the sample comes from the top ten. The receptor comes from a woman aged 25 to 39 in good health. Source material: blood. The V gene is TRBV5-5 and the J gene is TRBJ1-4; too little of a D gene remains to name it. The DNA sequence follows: TGTGCCAGCAGCTTGGGCTCATTAACTAATGAAAAACTGTTTTTT. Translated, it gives CASSLGSLTNEKLFF.